This entry lists 28 T cell receptor beta chains sequenced from one sample in a study of response to subunit inactivated influenza vaccine. TCRdb fed the RT-PCR reads into MiXCR, producing one record per CDR3 protein. The profile shows 250,000 to 350,000 distinct CDR3 sequences, around 22% of them singletons. The material was PBMCs from blood, obtained roughly 20 months after vaccination. The receptors were sampled from a man between 45 and 75 years old who received an inactivated influenza vaccine.

This clonotype has a handful of counts. The V call is TRBV20-1, the J call TRBJ1-5, with TRBD1 identical over 7 bases. V shed 3 bases, J shed 4 bases, and the junction held 15 bases outside the gene matches. The V gene's germline CDR1 is DFQATT and CDR2 SNEGSKA (reference sequence). CDR3 size: 17 residues. The CDR3 DNA reads TGCAGTGCTAGTCGAATCCGACAGGGTGATTGGAATCAGCCCCAGCATTTT. This codes for CSASRIRQGDWNQPQHF.

This clonotype was observed a few times. The J gene is TRBJ2-5, the V gene TRBV12-3 or TRBV12-4, with 8 bases aligning to TRBD1. The junction had 7 bases not matched to a gene; V was cut back by 3 bases and J by 1 base. This CDR3 spans 16 amino acids. The CDR3 DNA is TGTGCCAGCAGTTTTTCAGGGGGCTCTTCCCAAGAGACCCAGTACTTC. Its protein product is CASSFSGGSSQETQYF.

The chain is built from TRBV3-1 and TRBJ1-5; 7 nucleotides line up with TRBD1. The length of the CDR3 is 16 residues. Germline V CDR1 and CDR2: LGHDT, YNNKEL (reference sequence). The V segment lost 2 bases and the J segment 0 bases; nucleotides outside the gene matches: 4. The CDR3 loop is CASSQTTGHSNQPQHF. The CDR3 DNA follows: TGTGCCAGCAGCCAAACGACAGGGCATAGCAATCAGCCCCAGCATTTT.

This chain links TRBV2 with TRBJ1-2; D is ambiguous. Trimming stripped 3 bases from V and 12 bases from J, with 11 bases between. The CDR3 has 11 amino acids. Germline assignment: CDR1 SNHLY and CDR2 FYNNEI. The CDR3 DNA reads as TGTGCCAGCAGTGAGGCAGCTATCCACACCTTC. Amino acids: CASSEAAIHTF.

This clonotype occurred a few times. The chain uses TRBV27 and TRBJ1-1, with 7 bases aligning to TRBD1. The CDR3 has 13 amino acids. Germline CDR1 is MNHEY and CDR2 is SMNVEV (reference sequence). V was clipped by 8 bases and J by 5 bases; unmatched bases: 8. CDR3 protein: CASRPDRATEAFF. In nucleotides, the CDR3 is TGTGCCAGCCGACCCGACAGGGCGACTGAAGCTTTCTTT.

CDR3 nucleotide sequence: TGCAGTGCTAGGCTAAAGGGACACAGCAATCAGCCCCAGCATTTT. Its protein is CSARLKGHSNQPQHF. The J gene is TRBJ1-5, the V gene TRBV20-1; maybe TRBD1 (6 bases). Germline lookup yields CDR1 DFQATT and CDR2 SNEGSKA (reference sequence). The CDR3 is 15 amino acids. Trimming took off 3 bases at V and 1 base at J, with 13 bases between the two ends.

The table lists this clonotype with a few counts. The V gene is TRBV18, the J gene TRBJ1-5; no clear D gene. V lost 0 bases and J lost 6, with 15 bases in between. This CDR3 has 16 residues. From germline, CDR1 is KGHSH and CDR2 LQKENI. In nucleotides, the CDR3 is TGTGCCAGCTCACCACCGGGATGGATTACGGGTCAGCCCCAGCATTTT. It is translated as CASSPPGWITGQPQHF.

This clonotype was counted between two and nine times. V is TRBV6-5 and J is TRBJ2-6; D unclear. V shed 3 bases and J shed 4 bases, with 13 bases lying between them. This CDR3 region has 16 residues. Germline CDR1 MNHEY, CDR2 SVGAGI. This CDR3 is CASSYSVSVGANVLTF. The CDR3 DNA follows: TGTGCCAGCAGTTATTCCGTGTCAGTCGGGGCCAACGTCCTGACTTTC.

The V gene is TRBV20-1, the J gene TRBJ1-4; a possible D gene is TRBD1 (6 bases). V was shortened by 6 bases and J by 7 bases, with 15 bases between the two germline ends. Germline loops: CDR1 DFQATT, CDR2 SNEGSKA (reference sequence). This CDR3 contains 13 residues. The CDR3 DNA reads TGCAGTGCCGAACAGGGATTTGGTGAAAAACTGTTTTTT. This encodes CSAEQGFGEKLFF.

The rearrangement uses TRBV3-1 and TRBJ2-2; D call uncertain. Deletions cut 0 bases from V and 3 bases from J, with 5 bases between. CDR1 is LGHDT and CDR2 is YNNKEL in the germline V gene (reference sequence). The CDR3 has 14 residues. The CDR3 spells CASSQDLYTGELFF. As DNA, the CDR3 is TGTGCCAGCAGCCAAGATCTTTACACCGGGGAGCTGTTTTTT.

The V call is TRBV12-3 or TRBV12-4, the J call TRBJ1-2; D unclear. CDR3 length: 13 amino acids. Trimming left V 10 bases short and J 4 bases short, with 16 bases between. The CDR3 region has the DNA TGTGCCACCGCCCCAAGACAAGTCTATGGCTACACCTTC. This encodes CATAPRQVYGYTF.

This clonotype has only a few counts. The V gene is TRBV7-8, the J gene TRBJ1-5; no clear D gene. There are 14 residues in the CDR3. Trimming removed 1 base from V and 5 bases from J, with 9 bases in between. Germline V gives CDR1 SGHVS, CDR2 FQNEAQ. CDR3: CASSLDLGYQPQHF. The CDR3 DNA reads as TGTGCCAGCAGCTTAGATTTGGGGTATCAGCCCCAGCATTTT. The whole variable domain, filled in from reference TRBV7-8 and TRBJ1-5, reads GAGVSQSPRYKVAKRGQDVALRCDPISGHVSLFWYQQALGQGPEFLTYFQNEAQLDKSGLPSDRFFAERPEGSVSTLKIQRTQQEDSAVYLCASSLDLGYQPQHFGDGTRLSIL.

This clonotype was detected a few times. The chain is built from TRBV14 and TRBJ1-2; D gene unclear. CDR1 SGHDN and CDR2 FVKESK come from the germline V gene. The V end lost 4 bases, the J end lost 4 bases, and 13 bases lay between the germline ends. The CDR3 totals 14 residues. In DNA form, the CDR3 reads TGTGCCAGCAGCCGTAACGGATTTAGCTATGGCTACACCTTC. Protein: CASSRNGFSYGYTF.

This clonotype was counted at least ten times. The chain is built from TRBV9 and TRBJ1-5; D is possibly TRBD1 (5 bases). With 3 bases removed from V and 7 bases from J, the gap between germline ends came to 20 bases. The CDR3 consists of 16 residues. Germline-derived CDR1 and CDR2 are SGDLS and YYNGEE. The CDR3 DNA reads TGTGCCAGCAGCGCGGAGGGGCCCCTCGCGGCGCAGCCCCAGCATTTT. Translated: CASSAEGPLAAQPQHF.

There are a few counts of this clonotype. The CDR3 bases are TGTGCCAGCCATACGTTCACAGGGGAAGCTTTCTTT. Translating gives CASHTFTGEAFF. This sequence joins TRBV6-6 and TRBJ1-1; D perhaps matches TRBD1 (6 bases). Per germline, CDR1 MNHNY and CDR2 SVGAGI (reference sequence). Trimming pared 8 bases from V and 8 bases from J, leaving 15 bases between. This CDR3 has 12 residues.

The rearrangement links TRBV29-1 to TRBJ2-1, with D possibly matching TRBD2 (5 bases). Germline V CDR1 and CDR2: SQVTM, ANQGSEA. This CDR3 contains 12 residues. V was trimmed by 6 bases and J by 10 bases, leaving 16 bases between them. In DNA form, the CDR3 reads TGCAGCGTCGTCCTGCGGGCTAACGAGCAGTTCTTC. This translates into CSVVLRANEQFF.

V is TRBV14 and J is TRBJ2-1, with D tentatively TRBD1 (6 bases). Between the trimmed V and J ends, which lost 4 bases and 3 bases, there was a span of 10 bases. The CDR3 runs to 14 residues. The V gene's germline CDR1 is SGHDN and CDR2 FVKESK. The CDR3 region is CASSRQGFYNEQFF. CDR3 nucleotide sequence: TGTGCCAGCAGCCGTCAGGGGTTCTACAATGAGCAGTTCTTC. Complete variable domain (other parts from reference TRBV14 and TRBJ2-1): EAGVTQFPSHSVIEKGQTVTLRCDPISGHDNLYWYRRVMGKEIKFLLHFVKESKQDESGMPNNRFLAERTGGTYSTLKVQPAELEDSGVYFCASSRQGFYNEQFFGPGTRLTVL.

This clonotype was recorded many times. The chain combines TRBV7-6 with TRBJ1-1; 9 bases match TRBD1. CDR1 is SGHVS and CDR2 is FNYEAQ in the germline V gene. V was pared by 5 bases and J by 4 bases, with 8 bases of the junction left unmatched. The CDR3 is made up of 15 amino acids. The CDR3 here is CASSTRTGAGTEAFF. CDR3 nucleotides: TGTGCCAGCAGCACCCGGACAGGGGCCGGCACTGAAGCTTTCTTT.

The chain carries TRBV11-2 and TRBJ2-7; perhaps TRBD2 as D (5 bases). Germline V gene lookup returns CDR1 SGHAT and CDR2 FQNNGV. Trimming pared 0 bases from V and 2 bases from J, leaving 5 bases between. This CDR3 has 13 amino acids. In nucleotides, the CDR3 is TGTGCCAGCAGCTTAGACGGGACCTACGAGCAGTACTTC. As protein: CASSLDGTYEQYF.

The chain employs TRBV4-2 and TRBJ1-6; unclear D gene. Deletions cut 0 bases from V and 7 bases from J, with 13 bases between. The CDR3 spans 16 residues. Germline V gene lookup returns CDR1 LGHNA and CDR2 YNFKEQ. The CDR3 here is CASSQDRSRGNSPLHF. The CDR3 DNA sequence: TGTGCCAGCAGCCAAGATCGCAGCCGCGGGAATTCACCCCTCCACTTT.

J is TRBJ1-6 and V is TRBV6-2 or TRBV6-3; D is ambiguous. Germline V gene data show CDR1 as MNHEY and CDR2 as SVGEGT. This CDR3 is built from 14 residues. Between the trimmed V and J ends, which lost 5 bases and 7 bases, there was a span of 12 bases. CDR3 in amino acids: CASSRDGLNSPLHF. In DNA, the CDR3 is TGTGCCAGCAGTCGAGACGGCCTCAATTCACCCCTCCACTTT.

The chain recombines TRBV10-1 with TRBJ2-7, with a tentative D call TRBD1 (6 bases). The CDR3 spans 14 residues. V shed 6 bases and J shed 0 bases, with 12 bases lying between them. Germline loops: CDR1 WNHNN, CDR2 SYGVQD (reference sequence). The CDR3 DNA reads TGCGCCAGCAGCAAGACAGGAGCCTCCTACGAGCAGTACTTC. This sequence encodes CASSKTGASYEQYF.

This chain connects TRBV5-1 to TRBJ2-5; the D is unclear. Germline V gene lookup returns CDR1 SGHRS and CDR2 YFSETQ. This CDR3 has 14 amino acids. Between the trimmed V and J ends, which lost 0 bases and 3 bases, there was a span of 9 bases. The CDR3 bases are TGCGCCAGCAGCTTGGGCCCAGCCGAAGAGACCCAGTACTTC. Its protein is CASSLGPAEETQYF.

This clonotype was seen a handful of times. The chain has TRBV6-1 and TRBJ2-7; D is possibly TRBD2 (6 bases). CDR1 and CDR2 from the germline V gene are MNHNS and SASEGT. V was cut by 6 bases and J by 1 base, with 13 bases left in between. This CDR3 comprises 14 residues. The CDR3, as DNA: TGTGCCAGCAGGCCCGGGACTGAGTCCTACGAGCAGTACTTC. Amino acid sequence: CASRPGTESYEQYF.

The rearrangement links TRBV3-1 to TRBJ2-5; 8 bases fit TRBD1. J was trimmed by 5 bases and V by 5 bases; bases with no gene match: 13. The CDR3 extends over 16 amino acids. The germline V gene encodes CDR1 LGHDT and CDR2 YNNKEL (reference sequence). In nucleotides, the CDR3 is TGTGCCAGCAGCGTGGACGTAGCAGGGGGCCTCGAGACCCAGTACTTC. This encodes CASSVDVAGGLETQYF.

This clonotype came up a few times. This chain joins TRBV29-1 and TRBJ2-7, with 8 bases aligning to TRBD1. The germline V gene encodes CDR1 SQVTM and CDR2 ANQGSEA. The CDR3 has 15 residues. The J segment lost 4 bases and the V segment lost 1 base, leaving 9 bases of the junction unmatched. In DNA form, the CDR3 reads TGCAGCGTTGAAGGGGGACAGGAGGGGGCTTACGAGCAGTACTTC. As protein: CSVEGGQEGAYEQYF.

The V and J genes are TRBV25-1 and TRBJ1-6, with TRBD1 as a possible D gene (6 bases). The germline V gene has CDR1 MGHDK and CDR2 SYGVNS. Trimming cost V 4 bases and J 7 bases, with 14 bases left between them. The CDR3 is made up of 15 amino acids. The CDR3 sequence is CASSGTGSENSPLHF. CDR3 nucleotide sequence: TGTGCCAGCAGTGGTACAGGGTCCGAGAATTCACCCCTCCACTTT.

V and J are TRBV12-3 or TRBV12-4 and TRBJ2-7; 7 bases line up with TRBD1. V dropped 0 bases and J dropped 3; count of bases not matched to a gene: 8. The CDR3 runs 16 residues. For the CDR3, the DNA is TGTGCCAGCAGTTTAGCTAACAGGGGAAGTATCTACGAGCAGTACTTC. This encodes CASSLANRGSIYEQYF.